This TCR beta chain derives from a study of blood T cell repertoires in COVID-19. Study information: The United States, Italy and Spain provided the acute and convalescent COVID-19 samples.

Patients at the Seattle site were enrolled during active infection and followed longitudinally. Here immunoSEQ multiplex PCR was the method, and the copy in TCRdb shows in-frame clones only, minus some. The table records roughly 210,000 clones, about 85% of them present only once. Per the germline V gene, CDR1 is KGHSH and CDR2 is LQKENI. The CDR3 extends over 16 amino acids. V was trimmed by 0 bases and J by 7 bases, leaving 15 bases between them. This TCR came from a woman aged 80 or older with COVID-19, enrolled during active disease. The chain is built from TRBV18 and TRBJ1-4, with a tentative D call TRBD1 (6 bases). Material for sequencing was peripheral blood. The CDR3 region is CASSPPGYQQGEKLFF. CDR3 DNA: TGTGCCAGCTCACCACCGGGGTACCAACAGGGTGAAAAACTGTTTTTT.